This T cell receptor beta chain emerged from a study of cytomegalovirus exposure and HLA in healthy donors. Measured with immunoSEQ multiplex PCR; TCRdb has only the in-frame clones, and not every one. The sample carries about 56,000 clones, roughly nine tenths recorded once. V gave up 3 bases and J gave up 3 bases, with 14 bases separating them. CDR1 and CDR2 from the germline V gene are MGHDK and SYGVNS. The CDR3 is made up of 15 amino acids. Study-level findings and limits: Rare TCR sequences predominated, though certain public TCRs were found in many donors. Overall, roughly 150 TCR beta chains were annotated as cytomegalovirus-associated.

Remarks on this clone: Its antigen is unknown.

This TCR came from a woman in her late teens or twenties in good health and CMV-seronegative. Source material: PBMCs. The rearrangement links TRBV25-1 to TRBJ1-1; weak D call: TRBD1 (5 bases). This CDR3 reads CASSDPRAGDTEAFF. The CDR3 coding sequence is TGTGCCAGCAGTGACCCCCGGGCGGGGGACACTGAAGCTTTCTTT.